The next 7 T cell receptor beta chains were all read from a single sample in a study of long-term antiretroviral therapy in people with HIV. A v3.0 immunoSEQ assay was performed at survey level. Sequenced by immunoSEQ multiplex PCR; TCRdb stores in-frame clones only, minus some. The repertoire has roughly 20,000 clones, 80% to 90% of them found once; the top ten carry over 4%. The sample here was unsorted PBMCs, taken 2.1 years after starting antiretroviral therapy. The source is a man aged 18 to 29 with HIV.

The chain has TRBV27 and TRBJ2-1; 7 bases line up with TRBD1. There are 14 residues in the CDR3. V lost 7 bases, J lost 2 bases, and 5 bases stayed unmatched. Germline loops: CDR1 MNHEY, CDR2 SMNVEV (reference sequence). As DNA, the CDR3 is TGTGCCAGCACAGACAGGGTCCCCTACAATGAGCAGTTCTTC. Translated, it gives CASTDRVPYNEQFF.

This clone was counted a few times. The V gene is TRBV7-6, the J gene TRBJ1-2; D gene ambiguous. Between the trimmed V and J ends, which lost 2 bases and 3 bases, there was a span of 10 bases. The V gene's germline CDR1 is SGHVS and CDR2 FNYEAQ. CDR3 length equals 14 residues. The CDR3 reads CASSLSTRDYGYTF. CDR3 in DNA: TGTGCCAGCAGCTTATCCACGAGGGACTATGGCTACACCTTC. Variable domain in full (rest from reference TRBV7-6 and TRBJ1-2): GAGVSQSPRYKVTKRGQDVALRCDPISGHVSLYWYRQALGQGPEFLTYFNYEAQQDKSGLPNDRFSAERPEGSISTLTIQRTEQRDSAMYRCASSLSTRDYGYTFGSGTRLTVV.

The V call is TRBV2, the J call TRBJ1-2; 8 bases map to TRBD1. V lost 1 base, J lost 5 bases, and 9 bases stayed unmatched. Germline V gene lookup returns CDR1 SNHLY and CDR2 FYNNEI. The CDR3 totals 16 residues. The CDR3 DNA reads as TGTGCCAGCAGTGAAGACCTGGGACAGGAGATTTATGGCTACACCTTC. Its translation: CASSEDLGQEIYGYTF.

V gene TRBV5-6 combines with J gene TRBJ1-1, with D perhaps matching TRBD1 (6 bases). Trimming left V 0 bases short and J 10 bases short, with 13 bases between. Germline V CDR1 and CDR2: SGHDT, YYEEEE. CDR3 length: 13 amino acids. The CDR3 DNA follows: TGTGCCAGCAGCTTGGGTTTGGGGGGGCGAGCTTTCTTT. The encoded protein is CASSLGLGGRAFF.

This sequence joins TRBV4-2 and TRBJ2-7; 12 nucleotides line up with TRBD2. The V and J ends lost 3 bases and 1 base, in that order; junction bases with no gene match: 1. CDR1 is LGHNA, CDR2 YNFKEQ, per germline. The CDR3 extends over 15 amino acids. The CDR3 DNA follows: TGTGCCAGCAGCCAGCTAGCGGGAGGGTCCTACGAGCAGTACTTC. Amino acid sequence: CASSQLAGGSYEQYF.

The chain is built from TRBV7-9 and TRBJ2-3; D might be TRBD1 or TRBD2, each matching 5 bases. Germline V lookup: CDR1 SEHNR, CDR2 FQNEAQ (reference sequence). The CDR3 has 14 amino acids. The V gene lost 1 base and the J gene lost 10 bases, with 15 bases spanning the gap. The CDR3 DNA is TGTGCCAGCAGCTTAGTACCCTTGGGGACCTCGCAGTATTTT. This sequence encodes CASSLVPLGTSQYF.

This rearrangement joins TRBV29-1 to TRBJ2-3; D may be TRBD1 (5 bases). This CDR3 is 14 amino acids long. V was clipped by 6 bases and J by 0 bases, with 13 bases between them. Germline CDR1 and CDR2: SQVTM and ANQGSEA. The CDR3: CSVAQGPSTDTQYF. The CDR3 bases are TGCAGCGTGGCGCAGGGCCCTAGCACAGATACGCAGTATTTT.